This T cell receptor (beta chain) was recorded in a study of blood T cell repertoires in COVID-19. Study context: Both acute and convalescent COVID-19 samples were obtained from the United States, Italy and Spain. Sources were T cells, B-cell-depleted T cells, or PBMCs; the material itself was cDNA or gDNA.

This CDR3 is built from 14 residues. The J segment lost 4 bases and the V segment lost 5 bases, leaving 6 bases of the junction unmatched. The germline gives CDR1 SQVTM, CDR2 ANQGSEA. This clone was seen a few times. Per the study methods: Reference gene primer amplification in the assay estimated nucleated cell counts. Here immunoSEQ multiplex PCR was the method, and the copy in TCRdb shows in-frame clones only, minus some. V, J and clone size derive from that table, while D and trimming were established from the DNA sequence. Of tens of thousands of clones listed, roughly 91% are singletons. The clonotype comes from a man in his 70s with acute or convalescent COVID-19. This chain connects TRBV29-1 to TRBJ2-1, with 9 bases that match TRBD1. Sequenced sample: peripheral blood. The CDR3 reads CSVNRGQQYNEQFF. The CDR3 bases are TGCAGCGTTAACAGGGGGCAGCAGTACAATGAGCAGTTCTTC.